Sequencing of this T cell receptor beta chain was carried out in a study of cytomegalovirus exposure and HLA in healthy donors. Overall study context: Earlier results showed 117 million unique TCR beta sequences derived from roughly 180 million T cells. Regarding the study as a whole: A missense variant in DCLRE1C was later tied to TCR beta V- and J-gene trimming. An ancestry cluster, one associated with Asian ancestry, reportedly showed fewer N-insertions than the approximately 650-donor mean in a later analysis. Presence/absence analyses assumed roughly uniform sequencing depth across donors, which may not hold.

Notes on this clone: Its antigen is not known.

In the PCR, 60 Vbeta and 13 Jbeta primers were used. The protocol was immunoSEQ multiplex PCR, while the TCRdb copy is restricted to in-frame clones and leaves out a portion. The table records fewer than 150,000 clones, approximately 71% of them present only once. The TCR originated in a woman aged 45 to 65 in good health and CMV-seronegative. Sequenced material: PBMCs.

The chain's CDR3 is CASRDNGGPYEQYF. The DNA of the CDR3 is TGTGCCAGCAGGGATAACGGGGGGCCCTACGAGCAGTACTTC. This chain connects TRBV6-1 to TRBJ2-7; tentatively, D is TRBD2 (7 bases). From germline, CDR1 is MNHNS and CDR2 SASEGT. V was pared by 6 bases and J by 2 bases, with 14 bases between. The CDR3 runs to 14 residues.